This passage covers 27 T cell receptor beta chains from one sample sequenced in a study of cytomegalovirus exposure and HLA in healthy donors. PCR primers comprised 60 Vbeta and 13 Jbeta primers. TCRdb keeps only in-frame clones here, not all; method: immunoSEQ multiplex PCR. The sample comprises 170,000 or so clones, 80% of which are singletons, and around 6% rests with the top ten. The specimen sequenced was PBMCs. These receptors all come from a man in his forties in good health and CMV-seronegative.

This clone was observed a few times. The CDR3: CASRLAGGISGQYF. DNA for the CDR3: TGTGCCAGCAGACTAGCGGGAGGCATCTCTGGGCAGTACTTC. The gene calls are TRBV6-5 and TRBJ2-7, with 12 bases that match TRBD2. The length of the CDR3 is 14 residues. The V segment lost 6 bases and the J segment 9 bases; nucleotides outside the gene matches: 9. Germline assignment: CDR1 MNHEY and CDR2 SVGAGI.

In regard to this clone: Other DNA sequences in the same sample also yield this CDR3. The J gene is TRBJ2-1, the V gene TRBV5-1; 7 nucleotides match TRBD2. The germline CDR1 and CDR2 sequences are SGHRS and YFSETQ. V was clipped by 1 base and J by 13 bases; unmatched bases: 11. The CDR3 contains 14 residues. The CDR3 coding sequence is TGCGCCAGCAGCTTGTCCACGGGGGAGGGCCCTCAGTTCTTC. Its protein is CASSLSTGEGPQFF. Combining the CDR3 with reference TRBV5-1 and TRBJ2-1 gives the whole variable domain KAGVTQTPRYLIKTRGQQVTLSCSPISGHRSVSWYQQTPGQGLQFLFEYFSETQRNKGNFPGRFSGRQFSNSRSEMNVSTLELGDSALYLCASSLSTGEGPQFFGPGTRLTVL.

The chain couples TRBV11-2 to TRBJ2-5; D is possibly TRBD2 (7 bases). Germline lookup yields CDR1 SGHAT and CDR2 FQNNGV. This CDR3 contains 15 residues. The V and J ends lost 10 bases and 1 base respectively, with 19 bases between them. The CDR3 bases are TGTGCCATACGTCGGGGGGCCGGGGGCCAAGAGACCCAGTACTTC. This codes for CAIRRGAGGQETQYF.

The genes are TRBV5-1 and TRBJ2-2; TRBD2 might be the D (5 bases). There are 15 residues in the CDR3. Germline V CDR1 and CDR2: SGHRS, YFSETQ. Trimming stripped 4 bases from V and 4 bases from J, with 14 bases between. CDR3 DNA: TGCGCCAGCAGCCCGCGAGGGCGAGGCACCGGGGAGCTGTTTTTT. Its translation: CASSPRGRGTGELFF.

The DNA for the CDR3 is TGTGCCAGCAGTTACTACCGGGACAGGGTTTTCAATGAGCAGTTCTTC. Translated, it gives CASSYYRDRVFNEQFF. The chain links TRBV6-6 to TRBJ2-1; TRBD1 matches 9 bases. This CDR3 has 16 amino acids. The V gene's germline CDR1 is MNHNY and CDR2 SVGAGI (reference sequence). V dropped 1 base and J dropped 6; count of bases not matched to a gene: 7.

As for this clone: The junction departs from germline at one end; a sequencing error may be responsible. V is TRBV7-9 and J is TRBJ1-1, with a possible D match to TRBD1 (5 bases). The CDR3 extends over 16 amino acids. Germline V lookup: CDR1 SEHNR, CDR2 FQNEAQ (reference sequence). The CDR3 sequence is CSSSLDKAGPSTEAFF. CDR3 coding DNA: TGTTCCAGCAGCTTAGATAAGGCAGGGCCTAGTACTGAAGCTTTCTTT.

This clone has a handful of counts. The rearrangement uses TRBV10-3 and TRBJ1-2, with 8 nucleotides matching TRBD1. The V gene end was trimmed by 5 bases and the J gene end by 2 bases; junction bases not matched to a gene: 4. Per the germline V gene, CDR1 is ENHRY and CDR2 is SYGVKD. This CDR3 has 14 residues. CDR3 amino acids: CAISSDRGNYGYTF. CDR3 in DNA: TGTGCCATCAGTTCCGACAGGGGAAACTATGGCTACACCTTC.

CDR3 sequence reads: CASSEVGGVYEQYF. In nucleotides, the CDR3 is TGTGCCAGCAGTGAAGTGGGAGGGGTCTACGAGCAGTACTTC. The chain links TRBV2 to TRBJ2-7, with 7 positions matching TRBD2. V shed 1 base, J shed 3 bases, and the junction held 3 bases outside the gene matches. Germline V gene data show CDR1 as SNHLY and CDR2 as FYNNEI. The CDR3 spans 14 residues. Supplemented by reference TRBV2 and TRBJ2-7, the full variable domain reads EPEVTQTPSHQVTQMGQEVILRCVPISNHLYFYWYRQILGQKVEFLVSFYNNEISEKSEIFDDQFSVERPDGSNFTLKIRSTKLEDSAMYFCASSEVGGVYEQYFGPGTRLTVT.

In its sample, this clone was seen once. V and J are TRBV5-4 and TRBJ2-3; 12 bases line up with TRBD2. CDR3 length: 17 residues. J was trimmed by 0 bases and V by 3 bases; bases with no gene match: 5. CDR1 and CDR2 (germline): SGHNT, YYREEE (reference sequence). The CDR3 nucleotides read TGTGCCAGCAGCTCGAGGACTAGCGGGGTTAGCACAGATACGCAGTATTTT. It encodes CASSSRTSGVSTDTQYF.

The chain recombines TRBV6-5 with TRBJ1-1; TRBD1 might be the D (6 bases). Trimming removed 5 bases at V and 4 bases at J, with 11 bases between. This CDR3 has 13 residues. Germline lookup yields CDR1 MNHEY and CDR2 SVGAGI. CDR3 residues: CASSKGGATEAFF. For the CDR3, the DNA is TGTGCCAGCAGTAAAGGGGGGGCCACTGAAGCTTTCTTT.

This chain uses TRBV10-3 with TRBJ2-3; TRBD1 might be the D (6 bases). This CDR3 comprises 15 residues. The germline V and J ends were trimmed by 4 bases and 2 bases, with 13 bases remaining between them. Germline CDR1 and CDR2: ENHRY and SYGVKD. This CDR3 is CAISADRQNTDTQYF. CDR3 nucleotide sequence: TGTGCCATCAGTGCCGACAGGCAAAACACAGATACGCAGTATTTT.

A note on this clone: The sample contains more than one DNA sequence encoding this CDR3. CDR3 sequence (DNA): TGTGCCAGCAGCTCCGGACAGAACACTGAAGCTTTCTTT. Protein: CASSSGQNTEAFF. The chain combines TRBV7-2 with TRBJ1-1; a possible D gene is TRBD1 (5 bases). Deletions cut 4 bases from V and 1 base from J, with 7 bases between. There are 13 residues in the CDR3. Germline-derived CDR1 and CDR2 are SGHTA and FQGNSA. The full variable domain, its missing parts supplied by reference TRBV7-2 and TRBJ1-1, is GAGVSQSPSNKVTEKGKDVELRCDPISGHTALYWYRQSLGQGLEFLIYFQGNSAPDKSGLPSDRFSAERTGGSVSTLTIQRTQQEDSAVYLCASSSGQNTEAFFGQGTRLTVV.

In its sample, this clone was seen once. The V gene is TRBV6-6, the J gene TRBJ1-5; D is uncertain. V lost 2 bases and J lost 9, with 11 bases in between. Germline V CDR1 and CDR2: MNHNY, SVGAGI (reference sequence). The CDR3 totals 13 residues. This chain's CDR3 is CASSYGTGSPQHF. The CDR3 region has the DNA TGTGCCAGCAGTTACGGTACGGGGTCGCCCCAGCATTTT.

As DNA, the CDR3 is TGTGCCAGCAGCTCCCAGGGCTACGGGGAGCTGTTTTTT. Amino acids: CASSSQGYGELFF. The rearrangement uses TRBV7-2 and TRBJ2-2; a possible D gene is TRBD1 (5 bases). In germline, CDR1 is SGHTA, CDR2 FQGNSA. Trimming cost V 4 bases and J 7 bases, with 10 bases left between them. CDR3 size: 13 residues.

The V gene is TRBV4-3, the J gene TRBJ2-1; 8 bases agree with TRBD2. The V and J ends lost 3 bases and 9 bases, in that order; junction bases with no gene match: 4. CDR3 length: 13 amino acids. Germline V CDR1 and CDR2: LGHNA, YSLEER. Written as DNA, the CDR3 is TGCGCCAGCAGCCAGATAGCGGGACGTGAGCAGTTCTTC. Its translation is CASSQIAGREQFF.

This chain uses TRBV30 with TRBJ2-3; a weak D match, TRBD2 (5 bases). This CDR3 is built from 15 residues. Germline CDR1 reads GTSNPN; CDR2 reads SVGIG (reference sequence). Trimming stripped 0 bases from V and 3 bases from J, with 13 bases between. CDR3 loop: CAWSVLGRLTDTQYF. In nucleotides, the CDR3 is TGTGCCTGGAGTGTTCTGGGGAGACTAACAGATACGCAGTATTTT.

The chain's CDR3 is CASSLAGTGGMNTEAFF. As DNA, the CDR3 is TGTGCCAGCAGCCTTGCCGGGACAGGGGGCATGAACACTGAAGCTTTCTTT. The V gene is TRBV5-4, the J gene TRBJ1-1, with TRBD1 identical over 12 bases. The V gene's germline CDR1 is SGHNT and CDR2 YYREEE (reference sequence). The CDR3 spans 17 residues. V gave up 4 bases and J gave up 0 bases; unmatched junction bases: 7. Using reference TRBV5-4 and TRBJ1-1 for the parts outside the CDR3, the full variable domain is ETGVTQSPTHLIKTRGQQVTLRCSSQSGHNTVSWYQQALGQGPQFIFQYYREEENGRGNFPPRFSGLQFPNYSSELNVNALELDDSALYLCASSLAGTGGMNTEAFFGQGTRLTVV.

There are a few counts of this clone. The CDR3 DNA is TGCAGCGTTGGGGGAGGATTCATGAACACTGAAGCTTTCTTT. The encoded protein is CSVGGGFMNTEAFF. The rearrangement uses TRBV29-1 and TRBJ1-1, with D uncertain. Germline values: CDR1 SQVTM, CDR2 ANQGSEA. V was trimmed by 4 bases and J by 0 bases, leaving 12 bases between them. This CDR3 has 14 residues.

The genes are TRBV7-2 and TRBJ1-4; weak D call: TRBD1 (5 bases). Germline V gives CDR1 SGHTA, CDR2 FQGNSA. This CDR3 comprises 14 residues. The V and J ends lost 2 bases and 8 bases respectively, with 12 bases between them. In DNA, the CDR3 is TGTGCCAGCAGCTTAACCTCGGAGGGGGAAAAACTGTTTTTT. Translating it yields CASSLTSEGEKLFF.

This clone was seen just once. The gene calls are TRBV15 and TRBJ2-2, with TRBD2 as a possible D gene (6 bases). With 0 bases removed from V and 2 bases from J, the gap between germline ends came to 13 bases. The CDR3 runs 17 residues. The germline gives CDR1 LNHNV, CDR2 YYDKDF (reference sequence). CDR3 amino acids: CATSRDLSGPNTGELFF. In nucleotides, the CDR3 is TGTGCCACCAGCAGAGATCTCAGCGGGCCTAACACCGGGGAGCTGTTTTTT.

The count of this clone is one. This chain connects TRBV10-3 to TRBJ1-2, with D tentatively TRBD1 (6 bases). The germline V and J ends were trimmed by 3 bases and 8 bases, with 19 bases remaining between them. The CDR3 runs 15 residues. CDR1 and CDR2 (germline): ENHRY, SYGVKD. The CDR3 DNA reads TGTGCCATCAGTGACCCGAGGGGGGGCGTGGGAGGCTACACCTTC. It yields the protein CAISDPRGGVGGYTF.

Regarding this clone: This CDR3 is also generated by other DNA sequences in the sample. The rearrangement uses TRBV30 and TRBJ2-1, with 8 bases fitting TRBD2. This CDR3 is 13 amino acids long. CDR1 and CDR2 from the germline V gene are GTSNPN and SVGIG (reference sequence). V lost 6 bases to trimming and J lost 5 bases; unmatched junction nucleotides: 6. CDR3 residues: CACPGTSNNEQFF. In nucleotides, the CDR3 is TGTGCCTGCCCCGGGACTAGTAACAATGAGCAGTTCTTC.

The V and J genes are TRBV19 and TRBJ2-7, with 7 bases lining up with TRBD2. Germline V gene lookup returns CDR1 LNHDA and CDR2 SQIVND (reference sequence). The trim removed 3 bases at V and 2 bases at J, leaving 4 bases unmatched. The CDR3 spans 14 residues. The CDR3: CASSMGGIPYEQYF. The CDR3 nucleotides read TGTGCCAGTAGTATGGGGGGGATCCCCTACGAGCAGTACTTC.

The chain combines TRBV27 with TRBJ2-7; the D is unclear. Looked up from germline, CDR1 is MNHEY and CDR2 is SMNVEV (reference sequence). Trimming cost V 3 bases and J 3 bases, with 9 bases left between them. The length of the CDR3 is 13 residues. CDR3 bases: TGTGCCAGCAGTTTTGGTTCAGACTACGAGCAGTACTTC. Residues: CASSFGSDYEQYF.

This chain connects TRBV27 to TRBJ2-7; TRBD1 agrees at 7 bases. CDR1 MNHEY and CDR2 SMNVEV come from the germline V gene (reference sequence). V lost 1 base, J lost 4 bases, and 4 bases stayed unmatched. The length of the CDR3 is 14 residues. The CDR3: CASSLWSGGYEQYF. In DNA form, the CDR3 reads TGTGCCAGCAGTTTATGGTCAGGGGGTTACGAGCAGTACTTC.

V gene TRBV2 combines with J gene TRBJ2-7; a weak D match, TRBD1 (6 bases). V lost 7 bases and J lost 2, with 18 bases in between. Germline CDR1 and CDR2: SNHLY and FYNNEI. This CDR3 has 15 amino acids. The CDR3, as DNA: TGTGCCAGCAACCTCGACAGGATTGGCCCCTACGAGCAGTACTTC. Amino acid sequence: CASNLDRIGPYEQYF.

This chain links TRBV9 with TRBJ1-4; possible D gene TRBD1, 6 bases. Trimming took 4 bases from V and 6 from J, leaving 13 bases between them. There are 14 residues in the CDR3. Germline V CDR1 and CDR2: SGDLS, YYNGEE. The CDR3 protein is CASSRTATYEKLFF. Written as DNA, the CDR3 is TGTGCCAGCAGCAGGACAGCCACATATGAAAAACTGTTTTTT.